These 22 T cell receptor beta chains share one sample of origin, sequenced in a study of T cell repertoires in ileal Crohn's disease (dated by TCRdb to between 2018 and 2020). This sample's time point label indicates: inflamed ileum from the surgical specimen. Receptor libraries were prepared by the immunoSEQ multiplex PCR assay. Imported from immuneACCESS, the table was reduced by TCRdb to in-frame sequences with V and J called. These copies leave out some clones; in studies compared against another copy, an unresolved V gene accounts for under half, and the cause of the remainder is not known. This sample holds around 15,000 clones; 92% were observed only once. Of the sample, 6% to 8.5% is held by the ten largest clones. Sequencing was performed on ileal tissue. These receptors all stem from an adult with Crohn's disease.

The chain joins TRBV28 to TRBJ2-3; tentatively, D is TRBD1 or TRBD2 (5 bases each). This CDR3 has 14 residues. The germline V gene has CDR1 MDHEN and CDR2 SYDVKM. V lost 3 bases, J lost 4 bases, and 11 bases lay in between. The CDR3 here is CASSFNRGADTQYF. The CDR3, as DNA: TGTGCCAGCAGTTTTAATAGGGGAGCAGATACGCAGTATTTT.

The chain uses TRBV5-4 and TRBJ2-1; 9 bases align to TRBD1. Germline loops: CDR1 SGHNT, CDR2 YYREEE (reference sequence). This CDR3 spans 15 amino acids. After removal of 4 bases from V and 3 bases from J, the junction contained 5 bases not matched to a gene. The CDR3 reads CASSVGTGFYNEQFF. The DNA of the CDR3 is TGTGCCAGCAGCGTCGGGACAGGGTTCTACAATGAGCAGTTCTTC.

The chain links TRBV7-9 to TRBJ2-1; D might be TRBD1 (6 bases). Per the germline V gene, CDR1 is SEHNR and CDR2 is FQNEAQ (reference sequence). The V end lost 4 bases, the J end lost 6 bases, and 13 bases lay between the germline ends. The CDR3 totals 14 residues. CDR3 sequence (DNA): TGTGCCAGCAGCTCGAGGGACAAGCCCAATGAGCAGTTCTTC. Encoded protein: CASSSRDKPNEQFF. Full variable domain (missing parts from reference TRBV7-9 and TRBJ2-1): DTGVSQNPRHKITKRGQNVTFRCDPISEHNRLYWYRQTLGQGPEFLTYFQNEAQLEKSRLLSDRFSAERPKGSFSTLEIQRTEQGDSAMYLCASSSRDKPNEQFFGPGTRLTVL.

The J gene is TRBJ2-7, the V gene TRBV5-6; no clear D gene. With 3 bases removed from V and 3 bases from J, the gap between germline ends came to 10 bases. The germline CDR1 and CDR2 sequences are SGHDT and YYEEEE. CDR3 size: 13 residues. CDR3 sequence: CASSYPTSYEQYF. CDR3 sequence (DNA): TGTGCCAGCAGCTATCCTACAAGCTACGAGCAGTACTTC.

This sequence joins TRBV9 and TRBJ2-1; the D gene is possibly TRBD2 (7 bases). This CDR3 spans 16 amino acids. Trimming pared 3 bases from V and 7 bases from J, leaving 20 bases between. The germline V gene encodes CDR1 SGDLS and CDR2 YYNGEE. Here the CDR3 DNA reads TGTGCCAGCAGCGCCCGGGTGGATGGGAGGGGGAATGAGCAGTTCTTC. Residues: CASSARVDGRGNEQFF. The variable domain in full, with the rest retrieved from reference TRBV9 and TRBJ2-1, is DSGVTQTPKHLITATGQRVTLRCSPRSGDLSVYWYQQSLDQGLQFLIQYYNGEERAKGNILERFSAQQFPDLHSELNLSSLELGDSALYFCASSARVDGRGNEQFFGPGTRLTVL.

Concerning this clone itself: Additional DNA sequences in this sample encode the identical CDR3. The chain employs TRBV5-4 and TRBJ1-2; D not certain. Germline V gene lookup returns CDR1 SGHNT and CDR2 YYREEE (reference sequence). V lost 4 bases to trimming and J lost 3 bases, with 10 bases between them. This CDR3 is built from 13 residues. The DNA of the CDR3 is TGTGCCAGCAGCCCCGAGGCAGACTATGGCTACACCTTC. The encoded protein is CASSPEADYGYTF.

This rearrangement joins TRBV4-2 to TRBJ1-2; 8 positions match TRBD1. The junction had 5 bases not matched to a gene; V was cut back by 4 bases and J by 4 bases. CDR1 is LGHNA, CDR2 YNFKEQ, per germline. CDR3 length: 14 residues. DNA of the CDR3: TGTGCCAGCAGCCCACAGGGGGAGAGCTATGGCTACACCTTC. This gives the protein CASSPQGESYGYTF.

The V call is TRBV5-1, the J call TRBJ1-1; D is perhaps TRBD1 (6 bases). Trimming cost V 4 bases and J 3 bases, with 13 bases left between them. The CDR3 has 14 residues. Germline-derived CDR1 and CDR2 are SGHRS and YFSETQ. The CDR3 is CASSPYEGDTEAFF. The CDR3 nucleotides read TGCGCCAGCAGCCCGTACGAGGGGGACACTGAAGCTTTCTTT.

The chain couples TRBV11-2 to TRBJ1-1; perhaps TRBD1 as D (6 bases). Germline values: CDR1 SGHAT, CDR2 FQNNGV. This CDR3 is built from 11 residues. Between the trimmed V and J ends, which lost 6 bases and 10 bases, there was a span of 12 bases. The CDR3 region is CASRYRDGAFF. The CDR3 nucleotides are TGTGCCAGCAGATACAGGGACGGAGCTTTCTTT. Together with reference TRBV11-2 and TRBJ1-1, the CDR3 gives the full variable domain: EAGVAQSPRYKIIEKRQSVAFWCNPISGHATLYWYQQILGQGPKLLIQFQNNGVVDDSQLPKDRFSAERLKGVDSTLKIQPAKLEDSAVYLCASRYRDGAFFGQGTRLTVV.

The CDR3 protein is CASTQTGGVTEAFF. The CDR3 region has the DNA TGTGCCAGCACCCAAACAGGGGGCGTCACTGAAGCTTTCTTT. The chain combines TRBV11-2 with TRBJ1-1, with TRBD1 identical over 9 bases. Trimming at V came to 7 bases and at J to 4 bases, leaving 7 bases not matched to a gene. The CDR3 has 14 residues. In germline, CDR1 is SGHAT, CDR2 FQNNGV.

The chain combines TRBV15 with TRBJ1-2; D is possibly TRBD1 (5 bases). The V and J ends lost 0 bases and 4 bases respectively, with 18 bases between them. The CDR3 sequence is 17 residues long. Germline V gene sequence: CDR1 LNHNV, CDR2 YYDKDF (reference sequence). CDR3: CATSREWLRQGGYGYTF. The CDR3 region has the DNA TGTGCCACCAGCAGAGAATGGTTAAGGCAGGGCGGCTATGGCTACACCTTC.

The CDR3 region has the DNA TGTGCCAGCAGTTACCCGGGGACTAAAGCGAGTGAGCAGTTCTTC. Amino acids: CASSYPGTKASEQFF. J is TRBJ2-1 and V is TRBV6-5; 7 bases are shared with TRBD2. After removal of 2 bases from V and 9 bases from J, the junction contained 10 bases not matched to a gene. Germline CDR1 is MNHEY and CDR2 is SVGAGI. The CDR3 contains 15 residues.

The chain carries TRBV5-1 and TRBJ2-4; the D gene is possibly TRBD2 (6 bases). Trimming removed 3 bases at V and 9 bases at J, with 13 bases between. Germline CDR1 is SGHRS and CDR2 is YFSETQ. The length of the CDR3 is 13 residues. The CDR3 DNA reads as TGCGCCAGCAGCTCGGACGGGGGAAGCATTCAGTACTTC. It yields the protein CASSSDGGSIQYF.

The V gene is TRBV27, the J gene TRBJ2-2; no firm D call. Germline V gene sequence: CDR1 MNHEY, CDR2 SMNVEV (reference sequence). V was shortened by 2 bases and J by 6 bases, with 10 bases between the two germline ends. The CDR3 loop spans 14 amino acids. Here the CDR3 DNA reads TGTGCCAGCAGTTTACAGGCCATAGCCGGGGAGCTGTTTTTT. This gives the protein CASSLQAIAGELFF.

The chain recombines TRBV7-2 with TRBJ2-5, with D possibly matching TRBD1 (5 bases). Trimming removed 4 bases from V and 1 base from J, with 10 bases in between. CDR1 is SGHTA, CDR2 FQGNSA, per germline. The CDR3 extends over 14 amino acids. CDR3 nucleotides: TGTGCCAGCAGCTCCGGACACTTCCAAGAGACCCAGTACTTC. This gives the protein CASSSGHFQETQYF.

This chain uses TRBV5-6 with TRBJ2-7; 11 bases agree with TRBD1. This CDR3 has 16 amino acids. The V and J ends lost 2 bases and 5 bases, in that order; junction bases with no gene match: 9. Germline assignment: CDR1 SGHDT and CDR2 YYEEEE. The CDR3: CASSFRGWGQGDEQYF. The CDR3 DNA follows: TGTGCCAGCAGCTTTAGAGGTTGGGGACAGGGGGACGAGCAGTACTTC.

The chain is built from TRBV18 and TRBJ2-6; 7 bases fit TRBD1. This CDR3 spans 14 amino acids. Germline-derived CDR1 and CDR2 are KGHSH and LQKENI. V was pared by 10 bases and J by 2 bases, with 5 bases of the junction left unmatched. The CDR3 bases are TGTGCCACATCCGACAGGGCTGGGGCCAACGTCCTGACTTTC. Its translation: CATSDRAGANVLTF. Full variable domain (remainder filled in from reference TRBV18 and TRBJ2-6): NAGVMQNPRHLVRRRGQEARLRCSPMKGHSHVYWYRQLPEEGLKFMVYLQKENIIDESGMPKERFSAEFPKEGPSILRIQQVVRGDSAAYFCATSDRAGANVLTFGAGSRLTVL.

V gene TRBV7-3 combines with J gene TRBJ2-3; 9 bases map to TRBD2. J lost 2 bases, V lost 6 bases, and 6 bases had no gene match. CDR1 is SGHTA and CDR2 is FQGTGA in the germline V gene. The CDR3 totals 15 residues. CDR3 sequence reads: CASSPSGDVTDTQYF. Written as DNA, the CDR3 is TGTGCCAGCAGTCCTAGCGGGGATGTCACAGATACGCAGTATTTT. The full variable domain, in which reference TRBV7-3 and TRBJ2-3 provide the parts outside the CDR3, is GAGVSQTPSNKVTEKGKYVELRCDPISGHTALYWYRQSLGQGPEFLIYFQGTGAADDSGLPNDRFFAVRPEGSVSTLKIQRTERGDSAVYLCASSPSGDVTDTQYFGPGTRLTVL.

With regard to this clone: A read error may produce the germline difference seen at one junction end. V and J are TRBV5-6 and TRBJ1-1; no clear D. CDR3 length equals 14 residues. Germline assignment: CDR1 SGHDT and CDR2 YYEEEE. In DNA form, the CDR3 reads TGTGCCGGCAGCCGGGTCGATGAAAACACTGAAGCTTTCTTT. Protein product: CAGSRVDENTEAFF.

The chain joins TRBV11-2 to TRBJ1-3; D unclear. CDR1 is SGHAT and CDR2 is FQNNGV in the germline V gene. Trimming shortened V by 0 bases and J by 0 bases, and 3 bases separated the two germline ends. This CDR3 spans 14 amino acids. The CDR3 DNA follows: TGTGCCAGCAGCTTAGAACCCTCTGGAAACACCATATATTTT. Its protein is CASSLEPSGNTIYF.

The rearrangement uses TRBV6-4 and TRBJ2-3; the D is unclear. V was shortened by 10 bases and J by 5 bases, with 16 bases between the two germline ends. The germline CDR1 and CDR2 sequences are MRHNA and SNTAGT. This CDR3 spans 13 amino acids. As DNA, the CDR3 is TGTGCCACCTCGGACCTCGCTAGAGATACGCAGTATTTT. Amino acid sequence: CATSDLARDTQYF.

The V and J genes are TRBV7-8 and TRBJ1-4; D not certain. The CDR3 is 13 residues long. The V end was cut by 5 bases, the J end by 8 bases, with 12 bases between. Germline CDR1 is SGHVS and CDR2 is FQNEAQ. CDR3 sequence: CASSGRTGEKLFF. As DNA, the CDR3 is TGTGCCAGCAGCGGGCGGACGGGGGAAAAACTGTTTTTT.